The entry that follows covers one T cell receptor (beta chain) sequence. Its antigen is still unknown. Each CDR3 protein gets one entry after TCRdb re-called the 5' RACE reads with MiXCR. The sample has 690,000 or so distinct CDR3 sequences; 8.6% are singletons. This sample is part of a study of identical twins. General observations from the study: Beta out-of-frame sequences showed weaker excess sharing between twins. Cord blood's abundant beta clonotypes had fewer insertions, unlike memory repertoires.

These data were likewise used in another study, on yellow fever vaccine responses in identical twins.

Sequencing was performed on PBMCs. The receptor was isolated from a woman under 30 in good health.

The DNA for the CDR3 is TGTGCCTGCTCCGAGCGGGGGGGCCGGACCGGGGAGCTGTTTTTT. It is translated as CACSERGGRTGELFF. The J gene is TRBJ2-2, the V gene TRBV30; 10 bases are shared with TRBD2. The CDR3 consists of 15 residues. Trimming at V came to 6 bases and at J to 5 bases, leaving 9 bases not matched to a gene. Germline V gives CDR1 GTSNPN, CDR2 SVGIG (reference sequence).